The next 13 T cell receptor beta chains were all read from a single sample in a study of breast tumors, draining lymph nodes, adjacent tissues. TCRdb used MiXCR to reprocess the multiplex PCR reads, holding one entry per CDR3 protein. The data contain around 19,000 distinct CDR3 sequences, less than 35% of them singletons. The sample taken for sequencing was breast tumor tissue. Receptors were obtained from a female donor with breast cancer. Some clones in this sample may be carry-over from other donors' samples.

The table lists this clonotype with many counts. V gene TRBV3-1 combines with J gene TRBJ2-3; 7 bases line up with TRBD2. Per the germline V gene, CDR1 is LGHDT and CDR2 is YNNKEL (reference sequence). V gave up 3 bases and J gave up 7 bases; unmatched junction bases: 7. The CDR3 is made up of 14 amino acids. Here the CDR3 reads CASSHQGLENTQYF. CDR3 DNA: TGTGCCAGCAGCCACCAAGGACTAGAGAATACGCAGTATTTT.

Ten or more counts support this clonotype. An end of the junction does not agree with germline; a read error may underlie this. This sequence joins TRBV12-3 or TRBV12-4 and TRBJ2-1; 9 bases match TRBD2. This CDR3 spans 15 amino acids. The CDR3 coding sequence is TGTGCCAGCACTTTAGCGGGAGTATCCTACAATGAGCAGTTCTTC. Translation gives CASTLAGVSYNEQFF.

This clonotype came up many times. This sequence joins TRBV5-6 and TRBJ2-5; 9 bases fit TRBD2. The CDR3 runs to 16 residues. Germline V CDR1 and CDR2: SGHDT, YYEEEE. Trimming cost V 1 base and J 2 bases; bases outside gene matches: 6. CDR3 DNA sequence: TGTGCCAGCAGCTTGTTTAGCGGGAGAGATCAAGAGACCCAGTACTTC. It is translated as CASSLFSGRDQETQYF.

About this clonotype itself: This could be a read error, since a much larger clone is one nucleotide away. This chain joins TRBV28 and TRBJ2-7; possibly TRBD1 or TRBD2 for D (5 bases each). With 5 bases removed from V and 2 bases from J, the gap between germline ends came to 16 bases. Germline lookup yields CDR1 MDHEN and CDR2 SYDVKM. The CDR3 is 15 amino acids. The CDR3, as DNA: TGTGCCAGCAGTCCATTTCGGGACGGCGCCTACGAGCAGTACTTC. Translated, it gives CASSPFRDGAYEQYF.

In this sample, this clonotype turned up many times. The rearrangement uses TRBV7-8 and TRBJ2-6; a possible D gene is TRBD1 (6 bases). The germline CDR1 and CDR2 sequences are SGHVS and FQNEAQ. The CDR3 has 15 residues. V lost 4 bases, J lost 4 bases, and 11 bases lay in between. CDR3 sequence (DNA): TGTGCCAGCAGCTCAACAGGGTTGGGGGCCAACGTCCTGACTTTC. This translates into CASSSTGLGANVLTF.

This clonotype was seen many times. The chain links TRBV7-9 to TRBJ1-5; the D is unclear. Trimming pared 5 bases from V and 4 bases from J, leaving 9 bases between. CDR3 length: 13 residues. Germline V CDR1 and CDR2: SEHNR, FQNEAQ (reference sequence). CDR3 bases: TGTGCCAGCAGCGCTCAGGAGAATCAGCCCCAGCATTTT. Translation gives CASSAQENQPQHF. Full variable domain (outside the CDR3, taken from reference TRBV7-9 and TRBJ1-5): DTGVSQNPRHKITKRGQNVTFRCDPISEHNRLYWYRQTLGQGPEFLTYFQNEAQLEKSRLLSDRFSAERPKGSFSTLEIQRTEQGDSAMYLCASSAQENQPQHFGDGTRLSIL.

For the CDR3, the DNA is TGTGCCAGTACCTCAGCGGGAGGGCAGTACGAGCAGTACTTC. This sequence encodes CASTSAGGQYEQYF. The genes are TRBV19 and TRBJ2-7; 10 bases align to TRBD2. There are 14 residues in the CDR3. Trimming removed 7 bases from V and 4 bases from J; junction bases left unmatched: 7. CDR1 and CDR2 (germline): LNHDA, SQIVND (reference sequence).

At least ten counts were recorded for this clonotype. This chain connects TRBV6-5 to TRBJ2-1; D is unresolved. The V end lost 6 bases, the J end lost 7 bases, and 10 bases lay between the germline ends. Germline lookup yields CDR1 MNHEY and CDR2 SVGAGI. The CDR3 consists of 12 residues. CDR3 protein: CASSRGSNEQFF. The CDR3 region has the DNA TGTGCCAGCAGCCGCGGTTCAAATGAGCAGTTCTTC.

By sample fraction, this clonotype is medium-sized. The chain recombines TRBV30 with TRBJ2-7; D possibly corresponds to TRBD1 (5 bases). Trimming removed 2 bases at V and 0 bases at J, with 11 bases between. This CDR3 has 14 residues. The V gene's germline CDR1 is GTSNPN and CDR2 SVGIG (reference sequence). CDR3 loop: CAWSRQSFSYEQYF. The CDR3 region has the DNA TGTGCCTGGAGTAGACAGTCCTTCTCCTACGAGCAGTACTTC.

This clonotype appeared many times. The chain employs TRBV18 and TRBJ2-3; no clear D. The CDR3 spans 12 residues. Trimming stripped 3 bases from V and 5 bases from J, with 6 bases between. Germline values: CDR1 KGHSH, CDR2 LQKENI. DNA of the CDR3: TGTGCCAGCTCACCCTTCGGAGATACGCAGTATTTT. Amino acids: CASSPFGDTQYF.

The V gene is TRBV20-1, the J gene TRBJ2-7; TRBD2 aligns across 12 bases. CDR3 size: 14 residues. From germline, CDR1 is DFQATT and CDR2 SNEGSKA (reference sequence). V shed 7 bases, J shed 1 base, and the junction held 5 bases outside the gene matches. The CDR3 here is CSVPGLAGSYEQYF. In DNA form, the CDR3 reads TGCAGTGTTCCTGGACTAGCGGGATCCTACGAGCAGTACTTC.

This clonotype was seen a handful of times. V and J are TRBV18 and TRBJ1-1; no definite D call. V lost 3 bases to trimming and J lost 7 bases, with 9 bases between them. This CDR3 is 12 amino acids long. CDR1 is KGHSH and CDR2 is LQKENI in the germline V gene. DNA for the CDR3: TGTGCCAGCTCACCCGATCCAGGTGAAGCTTTCTTT. Its protein product is CASSPDPGEAFF. The complete variable domain, with remaining parts taken from reference TRBV18 and TRBJ1-1, reads NAGVMQNPRHLVRRRGQEARLRCSPMKGHSHVYWYRQLPEEGLKFMVYLQKENIIDESGMPKERFSAEFPKEGPSILRIQQVVRGDSAAYFCASSPDPGEAFFGQGTRLTVV.

The chain joins TRBV25-1 to TRBJ2-4; the D call may be TRBD1 or TRBD2 (5 bases each). CDR3 length equals 16 residues. Germline CDR1 MGHDK, CDR2 SYGVNS. The V end lost 2 bases, the J end lost 0 bases, and 11 bases lay between the germline ends. CDR3 coding DNA: TGTGCCAGCAGTGAAGAACTCGGGACAGCCAAAAACATTCAGTACTTC. Translation: CASSEELGTAKNIQYF.